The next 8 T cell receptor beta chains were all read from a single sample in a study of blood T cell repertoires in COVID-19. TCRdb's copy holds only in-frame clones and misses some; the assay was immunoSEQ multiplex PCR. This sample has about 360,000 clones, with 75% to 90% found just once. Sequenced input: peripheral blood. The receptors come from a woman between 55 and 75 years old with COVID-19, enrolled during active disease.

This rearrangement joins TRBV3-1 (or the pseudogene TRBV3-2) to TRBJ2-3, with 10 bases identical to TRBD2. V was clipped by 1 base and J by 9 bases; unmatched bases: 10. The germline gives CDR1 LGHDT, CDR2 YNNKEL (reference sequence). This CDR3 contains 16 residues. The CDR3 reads CASSQGLSGGARTQYF. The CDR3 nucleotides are TGTGCCAGCAGCCAAGGACTAAGCGGGGGGGCAAGAACGCAGTATTTT.

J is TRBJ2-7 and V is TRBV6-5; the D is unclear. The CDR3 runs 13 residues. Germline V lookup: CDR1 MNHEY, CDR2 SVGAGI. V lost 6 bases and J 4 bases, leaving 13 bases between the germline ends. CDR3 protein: CASRPARRYEQYF. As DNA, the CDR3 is TGTGCCAGCAGGCCTGCGCGGAGATACGAGCAGTACTTC.

CDR3 sequence (DNA): TGTGCCAGCAGCTTTAGGGGACAGGGCCTGCGCGAGCAGTACTTC. Protein: CASSFRGQGLREQYF. The chain joins TRBV11-3 to TRBJ2-7; the match to TRBD1 covers 9 bases. The ends lost 3 bases at V and 6 bases at J; junction bases unmatched: 9. CDR1 and CDR2 from the germline V gene are SGHNT and YENEEA. This CDR3 is 15 amino acids long.

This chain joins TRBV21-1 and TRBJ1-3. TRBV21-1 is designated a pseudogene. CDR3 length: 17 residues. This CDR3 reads CASSKLRGRGTGNTIYF. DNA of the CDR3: TGTGCCAGCAGCAAACTCCGGGGGAGGGGGACTGGAAACACCATATATTTT.

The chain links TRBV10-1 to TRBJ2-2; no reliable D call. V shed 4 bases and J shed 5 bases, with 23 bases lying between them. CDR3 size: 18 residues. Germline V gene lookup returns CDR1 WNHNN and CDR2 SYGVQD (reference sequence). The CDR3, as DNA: TGCGCCAGCAGTGTGTTGGCAGGTCAATCTCCGGCGACCGGGGAGCTGTTTTTT. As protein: CASSVLAGQSPATGELFF.

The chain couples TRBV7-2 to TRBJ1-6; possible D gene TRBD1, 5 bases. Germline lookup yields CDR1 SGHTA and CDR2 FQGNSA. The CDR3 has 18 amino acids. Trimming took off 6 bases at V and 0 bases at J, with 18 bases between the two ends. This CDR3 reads CASSTENRISSYNSPLHF. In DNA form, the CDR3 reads TGTGCCAGCAGTACTGAAAACAGGATTAGCTCCTATAATTCACCCCTCCACTTT.

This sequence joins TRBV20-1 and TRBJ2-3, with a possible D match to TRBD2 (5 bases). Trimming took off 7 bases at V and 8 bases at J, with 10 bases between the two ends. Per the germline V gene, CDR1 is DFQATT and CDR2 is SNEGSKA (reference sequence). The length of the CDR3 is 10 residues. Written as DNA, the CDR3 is TGCAGTGGGGGTGGGAGTACGCAGTATTTT. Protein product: CSGGGSTQYF.

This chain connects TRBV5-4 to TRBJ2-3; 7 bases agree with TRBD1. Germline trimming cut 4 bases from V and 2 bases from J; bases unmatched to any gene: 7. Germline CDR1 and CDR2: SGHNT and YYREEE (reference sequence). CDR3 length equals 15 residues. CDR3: CASSLEGAPTDTQYF. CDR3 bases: TGTGCCAGCAGCCTTGAGGGGGCCCCCACAGATACGCAGTATTTT.